Shown below are 10 T cell receptor beta chains from a single sample sequenced in a study of blood T cells in healthy people across ages. A sample-barcoded 5' primer and a J-beta primer mix were used in a second PCR of roughly 6 to 11 cycles. TCRdb re-analysed the 5' RACE reads in MiXCR, keeping a single row per CDR3 protein. Of 1.2 million to 1.5 million distinct CDR3 sequences in the sample, around 55% were seen once. The sequenced material came from blood. Source of these receptors: a man aged 18 to 30 in good health.

The chain uses TRBV20-1 and TRBJ1-1; no definite D call. Trimming pared 4 bases from V and 7 bases from J, leaving 10 bases between. This CDR3 comprises 11 residues. Germline CDR1 DFQATT, CDR2 SNEGSKA (reference sequence). DNA of the CDR3: TGCAGTGCTATACCCCTTGGTGAAGCTTTCTTT. This sequence encodes CSAIPLGEAFF.

This clonotype has only one observation. The CDR3 DNA sequence: TGTGCCAGCAGCTTTCAGGGACCTGAAGCTTTCTTT. Its protein product is CASSFQGPEAFF. The chain uses TRBV5-6 and TRBJ1-1, with TRBD1 as a possible D gene (5 bases). V dropped 2 bases and J dropped 6 bases, with 8 bases sitting between them. The V gene's germline CDR1 is SGHDT and CDR2 YYEEEE. CDR3 length: 12 residues.

This chain uses TRBV20-1 with TRBJ2-5, with 10 bases fitting TRBD2. CDR3 length: 16 residues. Germline CDR1 and CDR2: DFQATT and SNEGSKA (reference sequence). V shed 2 bases, J shed 3 bases, and the junction held 9 bases outside the gene matches. CDR3 region: CSARLAGEIPEETQYF. The DNA of the CDR3 is TGCAGTGCTAGACTAGCGGGGGAAATCCCAGAAGAGACCCAGTACTTC.

A word on this clonotype: Without the conserved terminal phenylalanine or tryptophan, this CDR3 likely stems from a read error. No DNA is shown, since the ends of the CDR3 on it are uncertain; the CDR3 is the one TCRdb lists. The chain has TRBV7-2 and TRBJ2-5; the table assigns TRBD1, which was not confirmed against the DNA. Germline V lookup: CDR1 SGHTA, CDR2 FQGNSA. The CDR3 has 11 amino acids, counting both end residues. Here the CDR3 reads CASTYSGGVVY.

This clonotype came up a few times. V gene TRBV18 combines with J gene TRBJ2-7, with TRBD2 identical over 7 bases. The J call may be wrong; the DNA end is better matched by TRBJ2-5. The V gene's germline CDR1 is KGHSH and CDR2 LQKENI. This CDR3 has 13 residues. The CDR3 spells CASSPSSGETQYF. CDR3 coding DNA: TGTGCCAGCTCACCGTCTAGCGGAGAGACCCAGTACTTC.

This clonotype has a single count. This chain connects TRBV6-4 to TRBJ2-5; D might be TRBD2 (5 bases). The germline V and J ends were trimmed by 6 bases and 0 bases, with 17 bases remaining between them. There are 16 residues in the CDR3. CDR1 is MRHNA and CDR2 is SNTAGT in the germline V gene. The CDR3 DNA sequence: TGTGCCAGCAGCCAGGTGGGAGTAAAGTACCAAGAGACCCAGTACTTC. Translation gives CASSQVGVKYQETQYF.

This clonotype was observed once. The rearrangement links TRBV7-2 to TRBJ1-2; the match to TRBD1 covers 9 bases. J lost 7 bases, V lost 3 bases, and 6 bases had no gene match. The germline V gene encodes CDR1 SGHTA and CDR2 FQGNSA. This CDR3 contains 14 residues. This chain's CDR3 is CASSFEGQGLGYTF. DNA for the CDR3: TGTGCCAGCAGCTTCGAGGGACAGGGTCTTGGCTACACCTTC.

The rearrangement joins TRBV4-2 to TRBJ2-1, with D maybe TRBD1 (5 bases). Trimming left V 1 base short and J 14 bases short, with 12 bases between. The germline gives CDR1 LGHNA, CDR2 YNFKEQ. The CDR3 is 12 residues long. CDR3 in DNA: TGTGCCAGCAGCCAAGGGGAAGTAGGGGAGTTCTTC. Protein: CASSQGEVGEFF.

The rearrangement joins TRBV5-1 to TRBJ2-3; the D gene is possibly TRBD2 (6 bases). The germline V gene encodes CDR1 SGHRS and CDR2 YFSETQ. Deletions cut 2 bases from V and 2 bases from J, with 12 bases between. This CDR3 has 15 residues. In DNA form, the CDR3 reads TGCGCCAGCAGCTTCTACGGGGGAGTCACAGATACGCAGTATTTT. This encodes CASSFYGGVTDTQYF.

The gene calls are TRBV28 and TRBJ2-1; 7 positions agree with TRBD2. CDR1 is MDHEN and CDR2 is SYDVKM in the germline V gene. This CDR3 spans 16 amino acids. V gave up 5 bases and J gave up 0 bases; unmatched junction bases: 7. This CDR3 reads CASSPLAVSSYNEQFF. Written as DNA, the CDR3 is TGTGCCAGCAGTCCGCTAGCGGTGAGCTCCTACAATGAGCAGTTCTTC.